Listed below are T cell receptor beta chains from one sample, sequenced in a study of regulatory T cells in long-lasting Graves disease. In TCRdb, the multiplex PCR reads were re-called with MiXCR into one record per CDR3 protein. The top ten clones hold 7.5% to 9% of a sample with about half a million distinct CDR3 sequences, 12% of them seen once. The same specimen was also included in a second study, on T cells in Graves' hyperthyroidism and ophthalmopathy.

The sequencing used peripheral blood mononuclear cells (PBMCs), collected at new diagnosis, from a patient treated with antithyroid drugs. These receptors were taken from a woman in her 30s with Graves disease. Both conserved end residues are part of each CDR3. D genes are given only for firm matches. Size values are once, few and many counts, or a class for expanded clones, and some rows have none.

cdr3_length	v_call	d_call	clone_size	j_call	cdr3_aa	cdr3_nt
16	TRBV5-1	.	few	TRBJ2-5	CASSLGDRRGQETQYF	TGCGCCAGCAGCTTGGGCGACCGGAGGGGCCAAGAGACCCAGTACTTC
15	TRBV6-5	.	.	TRBJ2-1	CASSYLGLSGNEQFF	TGTGCCAGCAGTTACCTCGGGCTTTCAGGGAATGAGCAGTTCTTC
17	TRBV7-9	.	.	TRBJ2-1	CASSLLGLPGFYNEQFF	TGTGCCAGCAGCTTATTGGGACTTCCTGGATTCTACAATGAGCAGTTCTTC
12	TRBV5-6	.	few	TRBJ1-1	CASSSDHTEAFF	TGTGCCAGCAGCTCGGATCACACTGAAGCTTTCTTT
15	TRBV20-1	.	many	TRBJ2-3	CSARDPRHNTDTQYF	TGCAGTGCTAGAGATCCGAGACACAACACAGATACGCAGTATTTT
15	TRBV20-1	.	many	TRBJ2-3	CSEVRRRGRVDTQYF	TGCAGTGAAGTCAGGAGGCGGGGTCGGGTGGATACGCAGTATTTT
14	TRBV6-2/TRBV6-3	.	many	TRBJ2-7	CASSYQRNSYEQYF	TGTGCCAGCAGTTACCAGCGAAACTCCTACGAGCAGTACTTC
16	TRBV7-9	TRBD1	.	TRBJ2-5	CASSRTGIGLRETQYF	TGTGCCAGCAGCCGGACAGGGATCGGCTTGAGGGAGACCCAGTACTTC
14	TRBV7-9	TRBD2	.	TRBJ2-1	CASSGETSRNEQFF	TGTGCCAGCAGCGGGGAGACTAGCCGGAATGAGCAGTTCTTC
17	TRBV28	.	many	TRBJ1-3	CASSPGHSLFSGNTIYF	TGTGCCAGCAGCCCGGGACATTCCCTATTCTCTGGAAACACCATATATTTT
14	TRBV27	.	few	TRBJ1-5	CASSLLQGSQPQHF	TGTGCCAGCAGTTTGTTACAGGGAAGCCAGCCCCAGCATTTT
12	TRBV19	.	.	TRBJ1-1	CASSISMTEAFF	TGTGCCAGTAGTATCTCGATGACTGAAGCTTTCTTT
13	TRBV5-1	TRBD1	.	TRBJ2-5	CASRYTGEETQYF	TGCGCCAGCAGATATACAGGGGAGGAGACCCAGTACTTC
18	TRBV11-2	TRBD2	many	TRBJ2-2	CASSLLWGLAGEAGELFF	TGTGCCAGCAGCTTACTTTGGGGACTAGCGGGAGAGGCCGGGGAGCTGTTTTTT
11	TRBV30	.	many	TRBJ1-5	CAWSSRGPQHF	TGTGCCTGGAGTTCCCGTGGGCCCCAGCATTTT
15	TRBV6-5	.	.	TRBJ2-1	CASSFAGEGHNEQFF	TGTGCCAGCAGTTTCGCAGGAGAGGGGCACAATGAGCAGTTCTTC
17	TRBV5-1	.	many	TRBJ2-3	CASSLGRAQLGTDTQYF	TGCGCCAGCAGCTTGGGTCGAGCCCAACTAGGCACAGATACGCAGTATTTT
13	TRBV7-2	.	many	TRBJ2-3	CASSLDPGTPQYF	TGTGCCAGCAGCTTAGATCCAGGGACGCCGCAGTATTTT
15	TRBV6-2/TRBV6-3	.	many	TRBJ2-3	CASSWSGVHTDTQYF	TGTGCCAGCAGTTGGAGCGGCGTGCACACAGATACGCAGTATTTT
15	TRBV7-3	.	few	TRBJ2-1	CASSTLFNTPMKQFF	TGTGCCAGCAGCACGCTTTTTAACACCCCAATGAAGCAGTTCTTC
11	TRBV2	.	many	TRBJ1-1	CASVGEVKAFF	TGTGCCAGCGTAGGGGAGGTAAAAGCTTTCTTT
18	TRBV5-4	.	few	TRBJ1-1	CASSLASPDVISDTEAFF	TGTGCCAGCAGCTTGGCCTCGCCAGACGTTATCTCGGACACTGAAGCTTTCTTT
12	TRBV28	.	many	TRBJ2-1	CASSLWPNEQFF	TGTGCCAGCAGCCTTTGGCCCAATGAGCAGTTCTTC
13	TRBV7-9	.	few	TRBJ2-5	CAGSAQGWETQYF	TGTGCCGGCAGCGCCCAGGGTTGGGAGACCCAGTACTTC
15	TRBV28	.	many	TRBJ1-1	CASSSLGFVYTEAFF	TGTGCCAGCAGTTCCCTGGGATTCGTGTACACTGAAGCTTTCTTT
14	TRBV5-1	.	.	TRBJ2-2	CASSFEGLAGELFF	TGCGCCAGCAGCTTCGAGGGTTTGGCCGGGGAGCTGTTTTTT
12	TRBV15	.	.	TRBJ2-1	CATSNRVNEQFF	TGTGCCACCAGCAACAGGGTCAATGAGCAGTTCTTC
18	TRBV4-1	.	few	TRBJ1-2	CASSQEVAPGPTVKGYTF	TGCGCCAGCAGCCAAGAAGTGGCCCCGGGACCCACCGTTAAGGGCTACACCTTC